These T cell receptor beta chains were read from a single sample in a study of T-cell memory formation after mild COVID-19. TCRdb processed the 5' RACE reads anew with MiXCR; each CDR3 protein has one entry. This table holds roughly 250,000 distinct CDR3 sequences, approximately 16% found once. Sequencing was performed on PBMCs or a T cell subset sorted from them (not recorded which). These receptors were taken from a man aged 18 to 30 who had mild COVID-19 (a few samples of this study predate the infection). Cell type and time point are not known. CDR3s include the opening cysteine and the closing phenylalanine or tryptophan. D genes are given only for firm matches. Size tells how often a clone was seen (once, few, many) or the class of an expanded clone, and some rows leave it out.

d_call,j_call,v_call,clone_size,cdr3_aa,cdr3_nt
TRBD2,TRBJ2-3,TRBV7-9,-,CASSVRTSGADTQYF,TGTGCCAGCAGCGTGCGGACTAGCGGGGCGGATACGCAGTATTTT
-,TRBJ2-2,TRBV11-2,-,CASSPARTAGELFF,TGTGCCAGCAGCCCAGCCCGGACAGCCGGGGAGCTGTTTTTT
-,TRBJ2-5,TRBV29-1,-,CSVRGAKETQYF,TGCAGCGTTCGCGGGGCAAAAGAGACCCAGTACTTC
TRBD2,TRBJ2-5,TRBV7-2,few,CASSLGPSGGETQYF,TGTGCCAGCAGCTTAGGTCCTAGCGGGGGGGAGACCCAGTACTTC
TRBD1,TRBJ1-5,TRBV7-9,many,CASSRQGNQPQHF,TGTGCCAGCAGCCGACAGGGGAATCAGCCCCAGCATTTT
-,TRBJ2-2,TRBV6-2/TRBV6-3,few,CASSYENTGELFF,TGTGCCAGCAGTTACGAGAACACCGGGGAGCTGTTTTTT
TRBD1,TRBJ2-7,TRBV4-1,few,CASSRGTGAGEQYF,TGCGCCAGCAGCCGGGGGACAGGGGCTGGGGAGCAGTACTTC
TRBD1,TRBJ2-5,TRBV5-1,-,CASSPTTGAQETQYF,TGCGCCAGCAGCCCCACGACAGGGGCCCAAGAGACCCAGTACTTC
-,TRBJ2-5,TRBV20-1,few,CSANGGSPQETQYF,TGCAGTGCTAATGGCGGGTCACCCCAAGAGACCCAGTACTTC
TRBD2,TRBJ2-3,TRBV28,few,CASGLAGGRGTDTQYF,TGTGCCAGTGGACTAGCGGGGGGCCGCGGCACAGATACGCAGTATTTT
-,TRBJ1-2,TRBV6-6,-,CASSNPGRYGYTF,TGTGCCAGCAGTAACCCGGGACGGTATGGCTACACCTTC
TRBD2,TRBJ2-5,TRBV29-1,-,CSVTLAGVGETQYF,TGCAGCGTTACCCTAGCGGGGGTTGGGGAGACCCAGTACTTC
-,TRBJ2-3,TRBV5-1,few,CASRPEPEPDTQYF,TGCGCCAGCAGGCCCGAACCCGAGCCAGATACGCAGTATTTT